These 9 T cell receptor beta chains originate from one sample sequenced in a study of T cells expressing NK-cell markers (dated by TCRdb to the early 2020s). Libraries came from 5' RACE. These reads were obtained on an Illumina HiSeq 2000. Each CDR3 protein sequence appears as one entry after TCRdb reprocessed the reads, and no DNA is included. The sample table on file contains about 160,000 distinct CDR3 sequences. Together, the top ten hold about a fifth of the sample. Sequencing was done on a sample of blood T cells: a sorted CD56 or NKG2C T cell subset, CD4+ or CD8+ T cells, or bulk PBMC T cells (not recorded which). The receptor source for this set is a woman aged 18 to 75 in good health.

J is TRBJ2-7 and V is TRBV5-1; TCRdb indicates TRBD2, and absent DNA this call remains unverified. The germline CDR1 and CDR2 sequences are SGHRS and YFSETQ. This CDR3 comprises 12 residues. The CDR3 sequence is CASRLDSYEQYF.

The chain links TRBV28 to TRBJ2-4; with no DNA, the TCRdb D assignment of TRBD1 cannot be verified. CDR3 length: 15 amino acids. In germline, CDR1 is MDHEN, CDR2 SYDVKM. The CDR3 spells CASSQIGQGADIQYF.

This sequence joins TRBV5-4 and TRBJ2-3; TCRdb reports TRBD1, a call that lacks DNA to check it against. Germline V CDR1 and CDR2: SGHNT, YYREEE (reference sequence). The CDR3 contains 17 residues. The CDR3: CASSLDRLSLGTDTQYF.

The V call is TRBV7-9, the J call TRBJ2-7; checking the TCRdb D call of TRBD1 is not possible without DNA. This CDR3 region has 15 residues. Germline lookup yields CDR1 SEHNR and CDR2 FQNEAQ (reference sequence). The CDR3 spells CASSISRDRGYEQYF.

The chain couples TRBV12-3 or TRBV12-4 to TRBJ1-5. The CDR3 consists of 13 residues. The CDR3 reads CASRKDPYQPQHF.

This chain joins TRBV7-2 and TRBJ2-3; TCRdb indicates TRBD1, and absent DNA this call remains unverified. Germline loops: CDR1 SGHTA, CDR2 FQGNSA. This CDR3 comprises 12 residues. CDR3 loop: CASSFTGDTQYF.

V gene TRBV20-1 combines with J gene TRBJ2-3; TCRdb returns TRBD2, unconfirmable since there is no DNA. The CDR3 is 13 residues long. Looked up from germline, CDR1 is DFQATT and CDR2 is SNEGSKA (reference sequence). CDR3 amino acids: CSPSGGDTDTQYF.

V and J are TRBV14 and TRBJ2-1; the D gene TCRdb calls, TRBD1, cannot be checked with no DNA. This CDR3 has 18 residues. The germline gives CDR1 SGHDN, CDR2 FVKESK. The CDR3 loop reads CASSQDLRGRWLKNEQFF.

The V call is TRBV7-2, the J call TRBJ2-5; as DNA is missing, the TRBD1 call by TCRdb cannot be tested. This CDR3 region has 15 residues. Germline lookup yields CDR1 SGHTA and CDR2 FQGNSA. The CDR3 sequence is CASSLDRGTPTTQYF.